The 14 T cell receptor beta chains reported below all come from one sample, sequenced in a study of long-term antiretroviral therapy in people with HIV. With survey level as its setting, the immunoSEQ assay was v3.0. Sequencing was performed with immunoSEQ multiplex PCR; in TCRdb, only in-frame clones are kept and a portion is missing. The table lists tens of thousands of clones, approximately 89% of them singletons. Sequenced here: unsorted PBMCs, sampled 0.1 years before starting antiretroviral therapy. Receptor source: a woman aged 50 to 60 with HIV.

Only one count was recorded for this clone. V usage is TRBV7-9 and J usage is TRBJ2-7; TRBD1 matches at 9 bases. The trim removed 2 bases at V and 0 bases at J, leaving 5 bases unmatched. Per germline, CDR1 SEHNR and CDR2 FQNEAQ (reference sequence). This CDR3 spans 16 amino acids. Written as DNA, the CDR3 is TGTGCCAGCAGCTTATTGAACAGGGGGCCCTCCTACGAGCAGTACTTC. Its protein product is CASSLLNRGPSYEQYF.

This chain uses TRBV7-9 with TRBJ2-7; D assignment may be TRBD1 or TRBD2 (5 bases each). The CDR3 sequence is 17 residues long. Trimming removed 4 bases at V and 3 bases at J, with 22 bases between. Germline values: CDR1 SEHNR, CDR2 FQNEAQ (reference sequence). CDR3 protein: CASSSQQGRGIYYEQYF. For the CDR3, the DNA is TGTGCCAGCAGCTCACAGCAGGGACGGGGTATATACTACGAGCAGTACTTC.

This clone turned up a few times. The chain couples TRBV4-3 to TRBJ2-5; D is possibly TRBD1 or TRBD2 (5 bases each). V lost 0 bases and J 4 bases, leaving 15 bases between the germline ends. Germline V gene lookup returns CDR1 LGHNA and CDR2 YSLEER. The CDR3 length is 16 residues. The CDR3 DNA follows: TGCGCCAGCAGCCAAGATACGTCGAGGGGATCAGAGACCCAGTACTTC. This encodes CASSQDTSRGSETQYF.

CDR3 nucleotides: TGTGCTAGTGGGCCACTCACGGGGAACACTGAAGCTTTCTTT. As protein: CASGPLTGNTEAFF. The genes are TRBV12-5 and TRBJ1-1; D remains unclear. Per germline, CDR1 LGHNT and CDR2 FRNRAP. The CDR3 sequence is 14 residues long. V was clipped by 6 bases and J by 1 base, with 12 bases between them.

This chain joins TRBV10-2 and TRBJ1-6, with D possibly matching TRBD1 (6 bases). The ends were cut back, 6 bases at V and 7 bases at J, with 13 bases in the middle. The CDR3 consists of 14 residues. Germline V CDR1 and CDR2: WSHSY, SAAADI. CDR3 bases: TGCGCCAGCAGGGAACAGGGATACAATTCACCCCTCCACTTT. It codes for CASREQGYNSPLHF.

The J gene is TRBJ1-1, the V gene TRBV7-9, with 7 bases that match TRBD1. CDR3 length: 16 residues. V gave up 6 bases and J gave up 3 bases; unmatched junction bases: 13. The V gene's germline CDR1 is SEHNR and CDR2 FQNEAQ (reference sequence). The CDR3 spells CASRTEGAIGDTEAFF. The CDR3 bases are TGTGCCAGCAGGACGGAGGGGGCCATAGGAGACACTGAAGCTTTCTTT.

The CDR3 DNA sequence: TGCGCCAGCAGCTTGGTGCCTAGCGATGGCCAAGAGACCCAGTACTTC. Protein product: CASSLVPSDGQETQYF. This rearrangement joins TRBV5-1 to TRBJ2-5; possible D gene TRBD2, 6 bases. The germline V gene has CDR1 SGHRS and CDR2 YFSETQ. The V end lost 0 bases, the J end lost 1 base, and 13 bases lay between the germline ends. CDR3 length: 16 amino acids.

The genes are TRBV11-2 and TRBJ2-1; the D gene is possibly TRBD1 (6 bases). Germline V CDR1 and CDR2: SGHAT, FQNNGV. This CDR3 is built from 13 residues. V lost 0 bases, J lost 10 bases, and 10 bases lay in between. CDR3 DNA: TGTGCCAGCAGCTTAGATCGAGGGACAGAGCAGTTCTTC. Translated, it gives CASSLDRGTEQFF.

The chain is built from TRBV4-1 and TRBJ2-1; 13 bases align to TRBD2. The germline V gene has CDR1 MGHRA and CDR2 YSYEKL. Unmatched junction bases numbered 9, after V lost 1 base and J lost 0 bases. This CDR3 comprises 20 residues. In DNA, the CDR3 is TGCGCCAGCAGCCAAGGGCTACTAGCGGGGGGGAGAAGCTCCTACAATGAGCAGTTCTTC. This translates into CASSQGLLAGGRSSYNEQFF.

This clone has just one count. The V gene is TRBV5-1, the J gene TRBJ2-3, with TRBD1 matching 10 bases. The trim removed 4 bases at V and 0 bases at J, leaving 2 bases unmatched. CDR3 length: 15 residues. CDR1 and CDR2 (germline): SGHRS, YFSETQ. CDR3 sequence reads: CASSPGQGSTDTQYF. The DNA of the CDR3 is TGCGCCAGCAGCCCGGGACAGGGGAGCACAGATACGCAGTATTTT.

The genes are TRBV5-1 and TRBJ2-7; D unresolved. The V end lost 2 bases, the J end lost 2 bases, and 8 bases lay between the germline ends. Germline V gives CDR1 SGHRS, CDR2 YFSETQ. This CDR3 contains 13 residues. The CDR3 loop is CASSLNSAYEQYF. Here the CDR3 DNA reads TGCGCCAGCAGCTTAAACAGCGCCTACGAGCAGTACTTC.

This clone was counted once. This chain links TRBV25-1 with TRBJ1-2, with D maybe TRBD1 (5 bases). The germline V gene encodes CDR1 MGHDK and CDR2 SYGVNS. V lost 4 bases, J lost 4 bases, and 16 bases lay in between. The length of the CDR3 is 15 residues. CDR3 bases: TGTGCCAGCAGTGGCCTTGAGGGACGGACCTATGGCTACACCTTC. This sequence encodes CASSGLEGRTYGYTF.

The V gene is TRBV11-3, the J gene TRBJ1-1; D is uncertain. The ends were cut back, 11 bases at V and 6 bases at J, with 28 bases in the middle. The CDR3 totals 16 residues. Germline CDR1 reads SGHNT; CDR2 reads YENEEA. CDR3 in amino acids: CAGDHGEGEPSSEAFF. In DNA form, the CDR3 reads TGTGCCGGCGACCATGGTGAGGGTGAGCCCTCTTCTGAAGCTTTCTTT. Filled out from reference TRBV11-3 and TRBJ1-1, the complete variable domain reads EAGVVQSPRYKIIEKKQPVAFWCNPISGHNTLYWYLQNLGQGPELLIRYENEEAVDDSQLPKDRFSAERLKGVDSTLKIQPAELGDSAVYLCAGDHGEGEPSSEAFFGQGTRLTVV.

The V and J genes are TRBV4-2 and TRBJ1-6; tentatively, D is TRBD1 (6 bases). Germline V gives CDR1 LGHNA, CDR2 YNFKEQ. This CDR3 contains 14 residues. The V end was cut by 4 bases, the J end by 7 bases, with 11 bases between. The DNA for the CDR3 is TGTGCCAGCAGCCCCCAACAGGGAAATTCACCCCTCCACTTT. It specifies CASSPQQGNSPLHF.